This entry lists 26 T cell receptor beta chains sequenced from one sample in a study of T-cell memory formation after mild COVID-19. TCRdb redid the calling of the 5' RACE reads with MiXCR, one entry per CDR3 protein. The sample contains 530,000 or so distinct CDR3 sequences, 17% of which appear only once. The sample comprised PBMCs or a T cell subset sorted from them (not recorded which). All receptors come from an adult woman who had mild COVID-19 (a few samples of this study predate the infection). Cell type and time point are not known.

V gene TRBV7-2 combines with J gene TRBJ2-3; no firm D call. Trimming shortened V by 1 base and J by 9 bases, and 14 bases separated the two germline ends. Germline values: CDR1 SGHTA, CDR2 FQGNSA. CDR3 length: 14 residues. The CDR3 DNA reads as TGTGCCAGCAGCTTAGATAGGGTGGGGAAGACGCAGTATTTT. Protein: CASSLDRVGKTQYF.

The chain couples TRBV4-1 to TRBJ1-3; 7 bases match TRBD1. Germline assignment: CDR1 MGHRA and CDR2 YSYEKL. V gave up 4 bases and J gave up 3 bases; unmatched junction bases: 18. This CDR3 spans 19 amino acids. The CDR3 DNA reads as TGCGCCAGCAGCCTTTTAGTAGGGGGCGGTGAGGGAGGTGGAAACACCATATATTTT. Its translation is CASSLLVGGGEGGGNTIYF.

The chain couples TRBV20-1 to TRBJ2-1; D unresolved. Trimming shortened V by 5 bases and J by 9 bases, and 17 bases separated the two germline ends. CDR1 and CDR2 (germline): DFQATT, SNEGSKA (reference sequence). The CDR3 length is 13 residues. CDR3 residues: CSARLVSAGEQFF. The CDR3 region has the DNA TGCAGTGCTCGACTGGTCTCGGCCGGTGAGCAGTTCTTC.

This chain connects TRBV20-1 to TRBJ1-1, with TRBD1 identical over 7 bases. The junction had 13 bases not matched to a gene; V was cut back by 3 bases and J by 6 bases. CDR3 length: 15 residues. CDR1 DFQATT and CDR2 SNEGSKA come from the germline V gene (reference sequence). The CDR3 spells CSARPPDRAVAEAFF. The CDR3 coding sequence is TGCAGTGCTAGGCCGCCCGACAGGGCGGTCGCTGAAGCTTTCTTT.

This clonotype has a handful of counts. The chain joins TRBV20-1 to TRBJ2-3; TRBD2 matches 12 bases. V shed 6 bases, J shed 2 bases, and the junction held 12 bases outside the gene matches. Germline V gene sequence: CDR1 DFQATT, CDR2 SNEGSKA (reference sequence). The CDR3 contains 17 residues. The CDR3 DNA reads TGCAGTGCAAGTGGACTAGCGGGGAAGAGACTCACAGATACGCAGTATTTT. It is translated as CSASGLAGKRLTDTQYF.

A few counts support this clonotype. The DNA of the CDR3 is TGTGCCAGCAGCTTTAAGTCCCCCGGTCGGTCCGAGCAGTACTTC. Translating it yields CASSFKSPGRSEQYF. The chain is built from TRBV7-2 and TRBJ2-7; no reliable D call. This CDR3 has 15 residues. Trimming pared 3 bases from V and 6 bases from J, leaving 18 bases between. Germline CDR1 and CDR2: SGHTA and FQGNSA.

Only a few counts were recorded for this clonotype. V gene TRBV20-1 combines with J gene TRBJ2-2, with 8 bases matching TRBD2. This CDR3 spans 16 amino acids. Trimming removed 5 bases from V and 2 bases from J; junction bases left unmatched: 10. Per the germline V gene, CDR1 is DFQATT and CDR2 is SNEGSKA (reference sequence). CDR3 amino acids: CSAPLAGGLNTGELFF. CDR3 nucleotides: TGCAGTGCTCCACTGGCGGGGGGACTTAACACCGGGGAGCTGTTTTTT.

This clonotype showed up just a few times. This chain links TRBV4-1 with TRBJ2-1; 11 positions match TRBD1. The CDR3 has 19 amino acids. Germline values: CDR1 MGHRA, CDR2 YSYEKL. The V gene end was trimmed by 3 bases and the J gene end by 0 bases; junction bases not matched to a gene: 10. The DNA of the CDR3 is TGCGCCAGCAGCCAGGGACAGGGGGTTCCCTTGTACTCCTACAATGAGCAGTTCTTC. This translates into CASSQGQGVPLYSYNEQFF.

J is TRBJ2-1 and V is TRBV7-2, with 7 bases that match TRBD2. The CDR3 is made up of 15 amino acids. Germline CDR1 reads SGHTA; CDR2 reads FQGNSA. With 3 bases clipped from V and 5 bases from J, the junction kept 7 bases outside the gene matches. The CDR3 loop is CASSLSSGFNNEQFF. The CDR3, as DNA: TGTGCCAGCAGCTTGAGTAGCGGGTTTAACAATGAGCAGTTCTTC.

This clonotype has more than one count but fewer than ten. The CDR3 is CASSFLGGGEQFF. The CDR3 DNA follows: TGTGCCAGCAGCTTCTTGGGCGGGGGTGAGCAGTTCTTC. The chain has TRBV7-2 and TRBJ2-1, with 7 bases fitting TRBD2. This CDR3 contains 13 residues. The V and J ends lost 3 bases and 9 bases, in that order; junction bases with no gene match: 5. The germline V gene has CDR1 SGHTA and CDR2 FQGNSA.

The table lists this clonotype with a few counts. This chain connects TRBV7-8 to TRBJ2-7, with TRBD2 matching over 13 bases. The CDR3 sequence is 16 residues long. J gave up 6 bases and V 5 bases, and 10 bases lay outside the gene matches. The germline gives CDR1 SGHVS, CDR2 FQNEAQ. The CDR3 region is CASSEGTSGVVGEQYF. In DNA, the CDR3 is TGTGCCAGCAGCGAAGGGACTAGCGGGGTCGTCGGCGAGCAGTACTTC.

The V call is TRBV6-5, the J call TRBJ1-5; possibly TRBD1 for D (6 bases). V was cut by 6 bases and J by 2 bases, with 17 bases left in between. CDR1 is MNHEY, CDR2 SVGAGI, per germline. This CDR3 has 16 amino acids. Here the CDR3 DNA reads TGTGCCAGCAGACCTACAGGGAGTAGAGGCAATCAGCCCCAGCATTTT. The encoded protein is CASRPTGSRGNQPQHF.

The sample holds one count of this clonotype. The chain recombines TRBV28 with TRBJ1-1, with a weak D call TRBD1 (5 bases). V was clipped by 5 bases and J by 12 bases, with 19 bases between them. The CDR3 sequence is 13 residues long. From germline, CDR1 is MDHEN and CDR2 SYDVKM. The CDR3 is CASSDPGPGGPFF. Written as DNA, the CDR3 is TGTGCCAGCAGTGACCCGGGACCCGGTGGTCCTTTCTTT.

This clonotype was found a few times. V usage is TRBV2 and J usage is TRBJ2-1, with TRBD1 matching 8 bases. Looked up from germline, CDR1 is SNHLY and CDR2 is FYNNEI. This CDR3 spans 12 amino acids. The V gene end was trimmed by 4 bases and the J gene end by 9 bases; junction bases not matched to a gene: 2. CDR3: CASSVQGAEQFF. In nucleotides, the CDR3 is TGTGCCAGCAGTGTCCAGGGGGCTGAGCAGTTCTTC.

In its sample, this clonotype was seen a few times. The rearrangement links TRBV2 to TRBJ2-3; D is ambiguous. The V gene's germline CDR1 is SNHLY and CDR2 FYNNEI. CDR3 length equals 16 residues. Trimming pared 3 bases from V and 0 bases from J, leaving 13 bases between. The CDR3 region has the DNA TGTGCCAGCAGTGACAGGTCCCTAGTGAGCACAGATACGCAGTATTTT. Encoded protein: CASSDRSLVSTDTQYF.

This chain uses TRBV7-2 with TRBJ2-7; 10 bases map to TRBD1. The germline V gene encodes CDR1 SGHTA and CDR2 FQGNSA. The CDR3 totals 15 residues. Trimming cost V 0 bases and J 3 bases; bases outside gene matches: 2. The CDR3 region has the DNA TGTGCCAGCAGCTTAGCCGGGACAGGGGTCTACGAGCAGTACTTC. This encodes CASSLAGTGVYEQYF.

This clonotype came up a few times. The chain employs TRBV5-1 and TRBJ2-5; weak D call: TRBD2 (5 bases). Trimming cost V 0 bases and J 5 bases, with 14 bases left between them. Germline-derived CDR1 and CDR2 are SGHRS and YFSETQ. The length of the CDR3 is 15 residues. As DNA, the CDR3 is TGCGCCAGCAGCTTGGTGGCGGGCCGCGACGAGACCCAGTACTTC. The encoded protein is CASSLVAGRDETQYF.

This clonotype was observed a handful of times. This CDR3 reads CASSLDGPEAFF. The DNA of the CDR3 is TGTGCCAGCAGCTTAGACGGCCCTGAAGCTTTCTTT. The chain links TRBV7-9 to TRBJ1-1, with unresolved D. The germline V gene has CDR1 SEHNR and CDR2 FQNEAQ (reference sequence). CDR3 length: 12 residues. V was clipped by 1 base and J by 6 bases, with 6 bases between them.

This chain uses TRBV6-5 with TRBJ1-4; TRBD1 matches 12 bases. CDR1 is MNHEY, CDR2 SVGAGI, per germline. Losses at the gene ends were 4 bases for V and 3 bases for J; bases not matched to a gene: 3. The length of the CDR3 is 16 residues. CDR3 in amino acids: CASSWDRGRANEKLFF. CDR3 bases: TGTGCCAGCAGTTGGGACAGGGGGCGAGCTAATGAAAAACTGTTTTTT.

For the CDR3, the DNA is TGTGCCATCAGTCCAGCCAGGGGCGACTCCTACAATGAGCAGTTCTTC. It is translated as CAISPARGDSYNEQFF. V is TRBV10-3 and J is TRBJ2-1, with D perhaps matching TRBD1 (6 bases). From germline, CDR1 is ENHRY and CDR2 SYGVKD. Trimming shortened V by 5 bases and J by 0 bases, and 14 bases separated the two germline ends. The CDR3 is 16 amino acids.

V gene TRBV3-1 combines with J gene TRBJ2-7; D tentatively reads TRBD1 or TRBD2 (5 bases each). With 5 bases removed from V and 4 bases from J, the gap between germline ends came to 27 bases. The CDR3 extends over 18 amino acids. Germline V CDR1 and CDR2: LGHDT, YNNKEL (reference sequence). CDR3 nucleotide sequence: TGTGCCAGCAGCAAAGCAGGTACTTTGGGGGAATGGATTTACGAGCAGTACTTC. Its translation is CASSKAGTLGEWIYEQYF.

This clonotype was observed a few times. The chain couples TRBV11-2 to TRBJ2-7; D might be TRBD2 (5 bases). Germline lookup yields CDR1 SGHAT and CDR2 FQNNGV. The CDR3 runs 17 residues. Trimming took off 1 base at V and 0 bases at J, with 16 bases between the two ends. The CDR3 DNA sequence: TGTGCCAGCAGCTTAGCCTGGGCGGGTCTAAGCTCCTACGAGCAGTACTTC. Residues: CASSLAWAGLSSYEQYF. Variable domain in full (rest from reference TRBV11-2 and TRBJ2-7): EAGVAQSPRYKIIEKRQSVAFWCNPISGHATLYWYQQILGQGPKLLIQFQNNGVVDDSQLPKDRFSAERLKGVDSTLKIQPAKLEDSAVYLCASSLAWAGLSSYEQYFGPGTRLTVT.

Notes on this clonotype: Compared with germline, one end of the junction differs, possibly owing to a read error. The chain couples TRBV20-1 to TRBJ2-3; maybe TRBD1 (6 bases). Germline V gene sequence: CDR1 DFQATT, CDR2 SNEGSKA (reference sequence). CDR3 length: 13 amino acids. The CDR3 DNA is TGCAGTGCTCTCAGGGGCCGCACGGATACGCAGTATTTT. It yields the protein CSALRGRTDTQYF.

This chain connects TRBV7-9 to TRBJ1-3; D is unresolved. This CDR3 has 18 amino acids. CDR1 and CDR2 (germline): SEHNR, FQNEAQ (reference sequence). V shed 8 bases and J shed 4 bases, with 27 bases lying between them. This chain's CDR3 is CASVLYVGPQSAGNTIYF. The CDR3 bases are TGTGCCAGCGTTCTTTACGTAGGGCCCCAGTCGGCGGGAAACACCATATATTTT.

As DNA, the CDR3 is TGTGCCAGCAGGGATCCCGGGACAGGGAACACTGAAGCTTTCTTT. This sequence encodes CASRDPGTGNTEAFF. The genes are TRBV7-2 and TRBJ1-1, with 8 nucleotides matching TRBD1. V dropped 6 bases and J dropped 1; count of bases not matched to a gene: 7. The CDR3 sequence is 15 residues long. Germline V gives CDR1 SGHTA, CDR2 FQGNSA.

This chain links TRBV29-1 with TRBJ2-2; D remains unclear. There are 10 residues in the CDR3. Deletions cut 6 bases from V and 4 bases from J, with 3 bases between. CDR1 and CDR2 (germline): SQVTM, ANQGSEA. CDR3 in DNA: TGCAGCGTGGGCACCGGGGAGCTGTTTTTT. This sequence encodes CSVGTGELFF.